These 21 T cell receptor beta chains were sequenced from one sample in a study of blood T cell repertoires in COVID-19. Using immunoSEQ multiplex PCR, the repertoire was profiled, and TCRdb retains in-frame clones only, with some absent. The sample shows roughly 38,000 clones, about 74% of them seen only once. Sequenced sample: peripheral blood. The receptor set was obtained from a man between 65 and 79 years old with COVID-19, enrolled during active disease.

Here the CDR3 DNA reads TGTGCCAGCTCAATGATCAGGGTCTATAATTCACCCCTCCACTTT. This gives the protein CASSMIRVYNSPLHF. The chain has TRBV18 and TRBJ1-6; maybe TRBD1 (5 bases). The CDR3 is 15 amino acids. CDR1 and CDR2 (germline): KGHSH, LQKENI. The germline V and J ends were trimmed by 5 bases and 3 bases, with 11 bases remaining between them.

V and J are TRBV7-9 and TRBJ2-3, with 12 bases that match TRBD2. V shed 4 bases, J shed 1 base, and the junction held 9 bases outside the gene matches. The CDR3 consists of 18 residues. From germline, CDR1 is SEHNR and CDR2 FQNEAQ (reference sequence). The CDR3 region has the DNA TGTGCCAGCAGCTACTGGACTAGCGGGATGGGCCGCACAGATACGCAGTATTTT. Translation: CASSYWTSGMGRTDTQYF.

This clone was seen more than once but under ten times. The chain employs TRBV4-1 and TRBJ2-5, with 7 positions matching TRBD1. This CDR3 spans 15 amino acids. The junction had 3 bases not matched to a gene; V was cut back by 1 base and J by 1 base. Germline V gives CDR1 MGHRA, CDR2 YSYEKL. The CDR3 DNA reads TGCGCCAGCAGCCAAGTCCGGGACAGCCAAGAGACCCAGTACTTC. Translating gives CASSQVRDSQETQYF.

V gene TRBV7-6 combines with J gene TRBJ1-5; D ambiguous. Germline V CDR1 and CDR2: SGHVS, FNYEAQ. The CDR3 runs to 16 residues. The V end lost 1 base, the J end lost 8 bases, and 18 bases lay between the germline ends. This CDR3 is CASSLEVDDAQEPQHF. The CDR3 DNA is TGTGCCAGCAGCTTAGAGGTGGATGACGCCCAGGAGCCCCAGCATTTT. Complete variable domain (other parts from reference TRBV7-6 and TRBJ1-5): GAGVSQSPRYKVTKRGQDVALRCDPISGHVSLYWYRQALGQGPEFLTYFNYEAQQDKSGLPNDRFSAERPEGSISTLTIQRTEQRDSAMYRCASSLEVDDAQEPQHFGDGTRLSIL.

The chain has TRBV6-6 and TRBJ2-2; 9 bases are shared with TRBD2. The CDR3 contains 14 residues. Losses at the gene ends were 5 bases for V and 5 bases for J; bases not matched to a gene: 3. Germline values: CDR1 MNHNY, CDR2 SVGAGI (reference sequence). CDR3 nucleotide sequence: TGTGCCAGCAGTCTAGCGGGACGAACCGGGGAGCTGTTTTTT. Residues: CASSLAGRTGELFF.

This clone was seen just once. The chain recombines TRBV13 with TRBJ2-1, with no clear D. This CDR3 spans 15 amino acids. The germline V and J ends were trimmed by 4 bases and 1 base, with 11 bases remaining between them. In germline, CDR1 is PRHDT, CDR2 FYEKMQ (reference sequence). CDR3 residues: CASSSLRVSYNEQFF. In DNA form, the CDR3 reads TGTGCCAGCAGCTCACTCCGGGTATCCTACAATGAGCAGTTCTTC.

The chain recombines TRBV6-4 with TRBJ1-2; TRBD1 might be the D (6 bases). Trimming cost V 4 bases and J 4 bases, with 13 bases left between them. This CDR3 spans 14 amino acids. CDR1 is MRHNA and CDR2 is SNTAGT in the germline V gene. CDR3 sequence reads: CASSAATGSYGYTF. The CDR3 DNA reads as TGTGCCAGCAGTGCCGCGACAGGTTCCTATGGCTACACCTTC.

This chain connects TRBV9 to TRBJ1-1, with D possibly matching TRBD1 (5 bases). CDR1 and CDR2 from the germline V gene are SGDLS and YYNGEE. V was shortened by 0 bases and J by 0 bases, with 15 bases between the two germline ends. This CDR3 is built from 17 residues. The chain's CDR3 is CASSVGAGGGMNTEAFF. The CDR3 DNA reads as TGTGCCAGCAGCGTAGGGGCAGGCGGGGGGATGAACACTGAAGCTTTCTTT.

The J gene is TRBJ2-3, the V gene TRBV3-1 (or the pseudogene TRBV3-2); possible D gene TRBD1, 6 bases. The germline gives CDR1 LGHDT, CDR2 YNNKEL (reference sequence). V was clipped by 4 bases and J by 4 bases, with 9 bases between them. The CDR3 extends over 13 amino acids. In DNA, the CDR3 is TGTGCCAGCAGCCCAGGGGACGCAGATACGCAGTATTTT. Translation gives CASSPGDADTQYF.

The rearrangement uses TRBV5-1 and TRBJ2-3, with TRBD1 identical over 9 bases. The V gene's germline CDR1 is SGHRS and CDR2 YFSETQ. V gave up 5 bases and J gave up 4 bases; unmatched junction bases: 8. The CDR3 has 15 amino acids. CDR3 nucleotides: TGCGCCAGCAGTCAACAGGGGGCGCAGGCAGATACGCAGTATTTT. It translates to CASSQQGAQADTQYF.

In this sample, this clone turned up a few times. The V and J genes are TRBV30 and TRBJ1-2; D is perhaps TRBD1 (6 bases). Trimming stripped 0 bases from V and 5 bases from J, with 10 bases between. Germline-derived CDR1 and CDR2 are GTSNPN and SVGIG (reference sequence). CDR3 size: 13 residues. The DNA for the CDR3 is TGTGCCTGGAGTGTACACAGGGTGTATGGCTACACCTTC. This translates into CAWSVHRVYGYTF.

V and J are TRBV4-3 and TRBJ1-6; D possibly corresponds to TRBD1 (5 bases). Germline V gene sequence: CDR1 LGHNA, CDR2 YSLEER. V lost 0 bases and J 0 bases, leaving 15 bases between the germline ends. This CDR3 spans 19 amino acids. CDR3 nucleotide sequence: TGCGCCAGCAGCCAAGATCTTAACAGGTGGAGCTCCTATAATTCACCCCTCCACTTT. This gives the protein CASSQDLNRWSSYNSPLHF.

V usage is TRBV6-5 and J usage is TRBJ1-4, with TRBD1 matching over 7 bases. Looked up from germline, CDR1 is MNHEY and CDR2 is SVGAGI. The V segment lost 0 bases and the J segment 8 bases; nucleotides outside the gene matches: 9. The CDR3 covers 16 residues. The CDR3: CASSYSIGTVDEKLFF. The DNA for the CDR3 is TGTGCCAGCAGTTACTCGATTGGGACAGTTGACGAAAAACTGTTTTTT.

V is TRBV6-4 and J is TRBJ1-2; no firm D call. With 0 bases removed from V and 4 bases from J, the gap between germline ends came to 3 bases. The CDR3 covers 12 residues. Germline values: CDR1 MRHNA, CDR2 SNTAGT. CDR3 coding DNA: TGTGCCAGCAGTGACTCGAGCTATGGCTACACCTTC. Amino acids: CASSDSSYGYTF.

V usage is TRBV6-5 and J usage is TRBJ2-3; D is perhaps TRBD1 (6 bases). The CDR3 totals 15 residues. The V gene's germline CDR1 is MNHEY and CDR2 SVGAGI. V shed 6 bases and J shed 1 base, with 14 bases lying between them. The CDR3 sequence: CASSPEAGGTDTQYF. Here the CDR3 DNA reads TGTGCCAGCAGCCCGGAGGCAGGGGGCACAGATACGCAGTATTTT.

The CDR3 here is CASSDSGGEGNTIYF. Written as DNA, the CDR3 is TGTGCCAGCAGTGACTCGGGGGGAGAAGGAAACACCATATATTTT. V is TRBV6-4 and J is TRBJ1-3, with D possibly TRBD1 on 5 matching bases. This CDR3 is 15 amino acids long. Germline V CDR1 and CDR2: MRHNA, SNTAGT. Between the trimmed V and J ends, which lost 0 bases and 4 bases, there was a span of 10 bases.

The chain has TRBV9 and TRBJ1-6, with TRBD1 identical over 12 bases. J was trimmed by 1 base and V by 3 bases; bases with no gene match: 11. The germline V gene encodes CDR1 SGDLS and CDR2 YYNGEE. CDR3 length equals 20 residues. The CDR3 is CASSAKPGQGARSYNSPLHF. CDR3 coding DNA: TGTGCCAGCAGCGCAAAACCGGGACAGGGGGCCCGGTCCTATAATTCACCCCTCCACTTT.

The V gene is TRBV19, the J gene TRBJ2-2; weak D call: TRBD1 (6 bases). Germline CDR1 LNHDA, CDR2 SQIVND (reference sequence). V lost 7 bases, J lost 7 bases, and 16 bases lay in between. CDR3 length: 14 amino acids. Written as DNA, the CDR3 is TGTGCCAGTAAGCCCAGGGGAGACGGCGGGGAGCTGTTTTTT. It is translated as CASKPRGDGGELFF.

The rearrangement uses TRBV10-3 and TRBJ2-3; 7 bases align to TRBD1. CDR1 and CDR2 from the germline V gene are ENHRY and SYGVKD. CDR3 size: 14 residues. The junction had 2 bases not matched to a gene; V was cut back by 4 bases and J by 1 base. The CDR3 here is CAISGQGGTDTQYF. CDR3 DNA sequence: TGTGCCATCAGTGGACAGGGAGGCACAGATACGCAGTATTTT.

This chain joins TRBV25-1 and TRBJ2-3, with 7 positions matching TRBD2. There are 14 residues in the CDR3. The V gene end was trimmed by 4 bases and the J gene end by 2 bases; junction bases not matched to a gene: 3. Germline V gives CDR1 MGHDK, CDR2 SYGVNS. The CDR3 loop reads CASSGEGFTDTQYF. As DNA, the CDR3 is TGTGCCAGCAGTGGGGAGGGGTTCACAGATACGCAGTATTTT.

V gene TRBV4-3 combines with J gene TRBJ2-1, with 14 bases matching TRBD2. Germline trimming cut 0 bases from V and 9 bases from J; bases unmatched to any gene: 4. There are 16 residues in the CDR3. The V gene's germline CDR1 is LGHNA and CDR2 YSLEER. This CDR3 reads CASSQEPGLAGVEQFF. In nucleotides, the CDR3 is TGCGCCAGCAGCCAAGAACCGGGACTAGCGGGGGTTGAGCAGTTCTTC.